This T cell receptor beta chain was recovered during a study of CD8+ T cells in alopecia areata. Overall study context: Administration of oral tofacitinib to treated patients was at 5 to 10 mg twice daily. Findings and caveats of the study: Researchers report lesional scalp, most notably alopecia totalis/universalis, outstripped normal scalp in clonality. Sequenced scalp T cells also include alphabeta T cells resident in normal skin.

It was cDNA, reverse transcribed from extracted RNA, that served as the sequencing template. Assay: immunoSEQ multiplex PCR; the TCRdb copy retains only in-frame clones and omits some. This repertoire shows about 130,000 clones, approximately 53% found once; its top ten account for 4.5%. This CDR3 spans 14 amino acids. Unmatched junction bases numbered 8, after V lost 9 bases and J lost 5 bases. In germline, CDR1 is LNHDA, CDR2 SQIVND (reference sequence). PBMCs yielded sorted CD4+ and CD8+ T cells. Only a few counts were recorded for this clone. Its antigen is not identified. This receptor was obtained from a human donor with alopecia areata. The chain couples TRBV19 to TRBJ1-4, with TRBD1 matching 8 bases. The material sequenced was CD4+ T cells sorted from blood, taken at week 0. The CDR3 here is CASRDYRGNEKLFF. CDR3 coding DNA: TGTGCCAGCAGGGATTACAGGGGGAATGAAAAACTGTTTTTT.